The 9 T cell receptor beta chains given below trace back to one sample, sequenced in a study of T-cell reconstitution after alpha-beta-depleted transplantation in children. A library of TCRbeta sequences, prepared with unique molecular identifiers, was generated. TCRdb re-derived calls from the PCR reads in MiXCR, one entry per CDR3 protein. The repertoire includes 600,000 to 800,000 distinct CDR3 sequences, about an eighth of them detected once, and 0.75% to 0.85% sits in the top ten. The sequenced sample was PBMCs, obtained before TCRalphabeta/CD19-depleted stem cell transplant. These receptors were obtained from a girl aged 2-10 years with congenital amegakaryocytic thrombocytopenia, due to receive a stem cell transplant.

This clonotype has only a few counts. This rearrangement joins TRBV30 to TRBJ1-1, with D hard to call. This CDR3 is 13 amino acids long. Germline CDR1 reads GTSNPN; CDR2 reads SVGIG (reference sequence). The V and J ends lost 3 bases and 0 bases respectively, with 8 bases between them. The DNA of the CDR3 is TGTGCCTGGAGCTGGGATTTGAACACTGAAGCTTTCTTT. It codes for CAWSWDLNTEAFF.

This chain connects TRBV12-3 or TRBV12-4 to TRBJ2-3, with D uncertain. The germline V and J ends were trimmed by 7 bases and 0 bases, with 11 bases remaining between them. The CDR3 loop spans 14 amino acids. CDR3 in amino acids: CASNLPVSTDTQYF. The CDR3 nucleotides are TGTGCCAGCAACCTCCCAGTTAGCACAGATACGCAGTATTTT.

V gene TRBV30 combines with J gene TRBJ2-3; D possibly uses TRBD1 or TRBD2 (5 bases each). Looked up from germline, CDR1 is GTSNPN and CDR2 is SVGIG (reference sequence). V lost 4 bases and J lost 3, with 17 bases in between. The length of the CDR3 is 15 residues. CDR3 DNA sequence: TGTGCCTGGACTGAGGGGTACGTGAGGACAGATACGCAGTATTTT. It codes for CAWTEGYVRTDTQYF.

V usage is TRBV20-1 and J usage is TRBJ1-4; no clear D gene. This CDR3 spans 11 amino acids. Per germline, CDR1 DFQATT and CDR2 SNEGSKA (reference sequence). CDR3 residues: CSPYRDEKLFF. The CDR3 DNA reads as TGCAGCCCCTACCGGGATGAAAAACTGTTTTTT.

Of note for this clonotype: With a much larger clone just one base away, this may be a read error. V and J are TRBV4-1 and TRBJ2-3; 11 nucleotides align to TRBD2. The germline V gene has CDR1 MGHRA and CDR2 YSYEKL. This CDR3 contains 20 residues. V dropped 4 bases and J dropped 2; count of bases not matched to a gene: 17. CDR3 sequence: CASSRDLFASGRLITDTQYF. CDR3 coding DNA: TGCGCCAGCAGCCGAGATCTTTTCGCTAGCGGGAGGCTTATCACAGATACGCAGTATTTT.

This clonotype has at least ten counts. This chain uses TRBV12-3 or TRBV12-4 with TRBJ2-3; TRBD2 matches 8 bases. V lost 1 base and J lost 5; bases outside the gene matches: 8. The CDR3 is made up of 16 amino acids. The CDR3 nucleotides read TGTGCCAGCAGTTTAGGGGCGGGAGGTACGGGAGATACGCAGTATTTT. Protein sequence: CASSLGAGGTGDTQYF.

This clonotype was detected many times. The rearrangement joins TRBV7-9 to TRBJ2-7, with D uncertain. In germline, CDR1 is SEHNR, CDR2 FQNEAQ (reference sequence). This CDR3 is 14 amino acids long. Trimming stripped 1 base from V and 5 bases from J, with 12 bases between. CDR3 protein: CASSLGSQRHEQYF. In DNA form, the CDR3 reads TGTGCCAGCAGCTTAGGGTCGCAGCGCCACGAGCAGTACTTC.

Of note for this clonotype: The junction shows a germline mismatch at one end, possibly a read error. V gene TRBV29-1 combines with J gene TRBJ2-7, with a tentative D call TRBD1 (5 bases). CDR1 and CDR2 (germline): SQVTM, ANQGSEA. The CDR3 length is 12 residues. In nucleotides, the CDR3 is TGCAGCGCTAGACAGATGCCTTACGAGCATTACTTC. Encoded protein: CSARQMPYEHYF.

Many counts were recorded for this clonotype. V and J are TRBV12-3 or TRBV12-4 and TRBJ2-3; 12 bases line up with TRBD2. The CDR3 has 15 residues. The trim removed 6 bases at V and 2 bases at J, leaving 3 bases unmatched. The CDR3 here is CASRGTSGFTDTQYF. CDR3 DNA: TGTGCCAGCAGAGGGACTAGCGGGTTCACAGATACGCAGTATTTT.